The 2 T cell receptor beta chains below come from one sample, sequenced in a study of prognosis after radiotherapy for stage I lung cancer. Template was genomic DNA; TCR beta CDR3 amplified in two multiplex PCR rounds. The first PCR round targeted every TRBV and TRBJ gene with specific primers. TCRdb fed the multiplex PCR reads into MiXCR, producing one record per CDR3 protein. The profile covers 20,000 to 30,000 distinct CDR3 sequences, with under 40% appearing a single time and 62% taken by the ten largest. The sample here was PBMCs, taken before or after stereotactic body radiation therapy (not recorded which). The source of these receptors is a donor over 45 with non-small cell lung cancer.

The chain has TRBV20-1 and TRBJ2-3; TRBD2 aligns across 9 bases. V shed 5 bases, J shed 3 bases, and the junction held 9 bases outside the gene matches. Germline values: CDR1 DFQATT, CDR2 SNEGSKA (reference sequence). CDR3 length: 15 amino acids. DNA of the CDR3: TGCAGTGCTCCCAATCTAGCGGGGTCTACAGATACGCAGTATTTT. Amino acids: CSAPNLAGSTDTQYF.

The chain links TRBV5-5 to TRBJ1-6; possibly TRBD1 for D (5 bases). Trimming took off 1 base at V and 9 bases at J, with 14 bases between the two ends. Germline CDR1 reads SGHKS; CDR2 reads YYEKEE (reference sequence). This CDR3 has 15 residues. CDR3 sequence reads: CASSLTGTPGSPLHF. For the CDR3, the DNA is TGTGCCAGCAGCTTGACAGGAACTCCCGGTTCACCCCTCCACTTT.